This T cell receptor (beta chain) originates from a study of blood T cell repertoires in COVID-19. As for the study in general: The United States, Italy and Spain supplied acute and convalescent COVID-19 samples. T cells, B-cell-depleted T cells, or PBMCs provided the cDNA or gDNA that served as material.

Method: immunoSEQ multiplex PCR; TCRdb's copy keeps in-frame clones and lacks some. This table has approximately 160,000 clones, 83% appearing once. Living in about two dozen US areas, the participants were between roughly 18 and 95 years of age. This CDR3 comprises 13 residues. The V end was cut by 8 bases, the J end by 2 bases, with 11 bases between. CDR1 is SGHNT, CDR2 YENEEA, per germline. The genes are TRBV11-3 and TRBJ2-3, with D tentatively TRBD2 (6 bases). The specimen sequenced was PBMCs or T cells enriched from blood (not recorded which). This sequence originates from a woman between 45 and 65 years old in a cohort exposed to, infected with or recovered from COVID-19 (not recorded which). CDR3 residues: CASARGTTDTQYF. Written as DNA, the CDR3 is TGTGCCAGCGCGCGGGGTACCACAGATACGCAGTATTTT. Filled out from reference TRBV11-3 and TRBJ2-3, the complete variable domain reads EAGVVQSPRYKIIEKKQPVAFWCNPISGHNTLYWYLQNLGQGPELLIRYENEEAVDDSQLPKDRFSAERLKGVDSTLKIQPAELGDSAVYLCASARGTTDTQYFGPGTRLTVL.